These 12 T cell receptor beta chains share one sample of origin, sequenced in a study of blood T cell repertoires in COVID-19. Repertoires were generated with immunoSEQ multiplex PCR, while TCRdb's copy carries only in-frame clones and drops some. This table holds 130,000 to 150,000 clones, 85% to 90% found once. The source material was peripheral blood. Source of these receptors: a man aged 18-30 years with COVID-19, enrolled during active disease.

The gene calls are TRBV7-9 and TRBJ1-2; D remains ambiguous. Germline V lookup: CDR1 SEHNR, CDR2 FQNEAQ (reference sequence). There are 13 residues in the CDR3. Trimming stripped 5 bases from V and 2 bases from J, with 9 bases between. The CDR3 region has the DNA TGTGCCAGCAGCCCCCCGGGGAACTATGGCTACACCTTC. Translation gives CASSPPGNYGYTF.

This chain uses TRBV27 with TRBJ2-2, with D maybe TRBD2 (6 bases). The CDR3 runs 17 residues. The ends were cut back, 5 bases at V and 2 bases at J, with 18 bases in the middle. Germline CDR1 reads MNHEY; CDR2 reads SMNVEV (reference sequence). DNA for the CDR3: TGTGCCAGCAGTAGGGAGGTACAAAATCTTAACACCGGGGAGCTGTTTTTT. Translation: CASSREVQNLNTGELFF.

V gene TRBV5-8 combines with J gene TRBJ2-3; D call uncertain. Germline CDR1 SGHTS, CDR2 YDEGEE. Trimming stripped 3 bases from V and 4 bases from J, with 15 bases between. CDR3 length equals 15 residues. In DNA, the CDR3 is TGTGCCAGCAGCTCTGGTTCGGTCCTTTCAGATACGCAGTATTTT. Translated: CASSSGSVLSDTQYF. Looking up the rest from reference TRBV5-8 and TRBJ2-3 gives the full variable domain: EAGVTQSPTHLIKTRGQQATLRCSPISGHTSVYWYQQALGLGLQFLLWYDEGEERNRGNFPPRFSGRQFPNYSSELNVNALELEDSALYLCASSSGSVLSDTQYFGPGTRLTVL.

The chain recombines TRBV6-2 or TRBV6-3 with TRBJ1-1; D may be TRBD1 (6 bases). V was cut by 6 bases and J by 1 base, with 15 bases left in between. CDR1 and CDR2 from the germline V gene are MNHEY and SVGEGT. This CDR3 region has 15 residues. The CDR3 nucleotides are TGTGCCAGCAGCCGAGGTAGAGGGGGGAACACTGAAGCTTTCTTT. This sequence encodes CASSRGRGGNTEAFF.

The chain joins TRBV19 to TRBJ2-5, with D possibly TRBD2 on 5 matching bases. Germline lookup yields CDR1 LNHDA and CDR2 SQIVND (reference sequence). V was pared by 3 bases and J by 5 bases, with 16 bases between. This CDR3 contains 15 residues. Written as DNA, the CDR3 is TGTGCCAGTAGTATCTCGGCTACCCGAGGGGAGACCCAGTACTTC. As protein: CASSISATRGETQYF.

The chain joins TRBV24-1 to TRBJ2-1; the D is unclear. Deletions cut 0 bases from V and 5 bases from J, with 10 bases between. This CDR3 is built from 15 residues. Germline CDR1 reads KGHDR; CDR2 reads SFDVKD. CDR3 DNA sequence: TGTGCCACCAGTGATTTGCCTGCTGGCCACAATGAGCAGTTCTTC. Translated, it gives CATSDLPAGHNEQFF.

The chain recombines TRBV5-4 with TRBJ2-3; D possibly corresponds to TRBD2 (6 bases). V gave up 3 bases and J gave up 2 bases, with 13 bases separating them. There are 15 residues in the CDR3. Germline CDR1 SGHNT, CDR2 YYREEE (reference sequence). The CDR3 nucleotides are TGTGCCAGCAGCTCTCGAACGGGGGACACAGATACGCAGTATTTT. Translating gives CASSSRTGDTDTQYF.

J is TRBJ2-2 and V is TRBV6-1, with D unresolved. The ends were cut back, 1 base at V and 5 bases at J, with 11 bases in the middle. The CDR3 is made up of 15 amino acids. The germline CDR1 and CDR2 sequences are MNHNS and SASEGT. The CDR3 spells CASSEGLVRTGELFF. CDR3 sequence (DNA): TGTGCCAGCAGTGAAGGCTTGGTTCGGACCGGGGAGCTGTTTTTT.

Here the CDR3 DNA reads TGTGCCAGCAGTTACCGACAGAGCATACCCGGGACTCAAAATGAGCAGTTCTTC. Translation: CASSYRQSIPGTQNEQFF. V gene TRBV6-2 or TRBV6-3 combines with J gene TRBJ2-1, with a weak D call TRBD2 (6 bases). Per germline, CDR1 MNHEY and CDR2 SVGEGT. The ends were cut back, 2 bases at V and 7 bases at J, with 24 bases in the middle. The CDR3 sequence is 18 residues long.

The V call is TRBV6-4, the J call TRBJ2-5; perhaps TRBD2 as D (6 bases). This CDR3 is 15 amino acids long. Germline CDR1 and CDR2: MRHNA and SNTAGT. Trimming cost V 3 bases and J 3 bases, with 14 bases left between them. The CDR3 region has the DNA TGTGCCAGCAGTGAACATTCACCGGGAGAAGAGACCCAGTACTTC. As protein: CASSEHSPGEETQYF.

This chain joins TRBV4-3 and TRBJ2-1; D gene unclear. Germline V gene sequence: CDR1 LGHNA, CDR2 YSLEER. CDR3 length: 14 amino acids. V lost 2 bases and J 3 bases, leaving 8 bases between the germline ends. In nucleotides, the CDR3 is TGCGCCAGCAGCCAAAAGCCCAACTACAATGAGCAGTTCTTC. Protein product: CASSQKPNYNEQFF.

The chain employs TRBV19 and TRBJ1-5; 11 nucleotides match TRBD1. There are 15 residues in the CDR3. Germline CDR1 reads LNHDA; CDR2 reads SQIVND (reference sequence). Trimming cost V 5 bases and J 7 bases; bases outside gene matches: 7. CDR3 in DNA: TGTGCCAGTAGTCAGGACAGGGGGCATGGGCAGCCCCAGCATTTT. It encodes CASSQDRGHGQPQHF. Combining the CDR3 with reference TRBV19 and TRBJ1-5 gives the whole variable domain DGGITQSPKYLFRKEGQNVTLSCEQNLNHDAMYWYRQDPGQGLRLIYYSQIVNDFQKGDIAEGYSVSREKKESFPLTVTSAQKNPTAFYLCASSQDRGHGQPQHFGDGTRLSIL.